This TCR beta chain was captured in a study of blood T cell repertoires in COVID-19. Study-wide context: The United States, Italy and Spain were the sources of the acute and convalescent COVID-19 samples.

Produced via immunoSEQ multiplex PCR; TCRdb's table is partial and in-frame only. Of roughly 150,000 clones listed, about 83% were seen once; the top ten hold about 5%. Germline assignment: CDR1 MNHNY and CDR2 SVGAGI (reference sequence). This CDR3 is built from 14 residues. Trimming removed 0 bases at V and 2 bases at J, with 8 bases between. The clonotype was recovered from a human donor in a cohort sampled during active COVID-19. This sequence joins TRBV6-6 and TRBJ2-7; a weak D match, TRBD1 (5 bases). The sequenced sample consisted of peripheral blood. CDR3: CASSYSSRAYEQYF. The CDR3 DNA reads TGTGCCAGCAGTTACTCGTCCAGGGCCTACGAGCAGTACTTC.